The rows below give T cell receptor beta chains drawn from one sample of a study of blood T cell repertoires in COVID-19. Profiled with immunoSEQ multiplex PCR; TCRdb holds only in-frame clones, not every one. The table has 90,000 to 130,000 clones, 85% to 90% seen once. The sequenced material came from peripheral blood. These receptors were collected from a woman aged 45-60 years with acute or convalescent COVID-19. CDR3s include the opening cysteine and the closing phenylalanine or tryptophan. The order of the fields is clone size, J gene, V gene, D gene, CDR3 DNA, CDR3 protein. The D gene is left open where the match is weak. Rows give clone size only sometimes, using once, few, many, or a class for an expanded clone.

abundance: -; j_gene: TRBJ2-5; v_gene: TRBV20-1; d_gene: -; CDR3nt: TGCAGTGCTAGTGGCGAGGGCCCGGAGACCCAGTACTTC; CDR3aa: CSASGEGPETQYF
abundance: -; j_gene: TRBJ2-7; v_gene: TRBV6-5; d_gene: -; CDR3nt: TGTGCCAGTGGGAAGTTGGGGGGCTACGAGCAGTACTTC; CDR3aa: CASGKLGGYEQYF
abundance: -; j_gene: TRBJ2-7; v_gene: TRBV24-1; d_gene: -; CDR3nt: TGTGCCACCAGTGACCACTATACAGGGACCGAGCAGTACTTC; CDR3aa: CATSDHYTGTEQYF
abundance: -; j_gene: TRBJ1-5; v_gene: TRBV19; d_gene: -; CDR3nt: TGTGCCAGTAGTGGGGGGGGGCCCCAGCATTTT; CDR3aa: CASSGGGPQHF
abundance: once; j_gene: TRBJ2-7; v_gene: TRBV27; d_gene: -; CDR3nt: TGTGCCAGCAGTTTATCGGGGCTAGCGTACGAGCAGTACTTC; CDR3aa: CASSLSGLAYEQYF
abundance: -; j_gene: TRBJ2-5; v_gene: TRBV13; d_gene: TRBD2; CDR3nt: TGTGCCAGCAGCCCCCCCCGGACTAGCGGGAGGCCGGGGGAGACCCAGTACTTC; CDR3aa: CASSPPRTSGRPGETQYF
abundance: -; j_gene: TRBJ2-3; v_gene: TRBV7-2; d_gene: TRBD2; CDR3nt: TGTGCCAGCAGCTCTCGACTAGCGGTACCGCGGGATACGCAGTATTTT; CDR3aa: CASSSRLAVPRDTQYF
abundance: -; j_gene: TRBJ1-2; v_gene: TRBV27; d_gene: TRBD1; CDR3nt: TGTGCCAGCGCCTTGTGGGGGACAGGGGATGGCTACACCTTC; CDR3aa: CASALWGTGDGYTF
abundance: -; j_gene: TRBJ2-7; v_gene: TRBV14; d_gene: -; CDR3nt: TGTGCCAGCAGCCAAGATTTAGGGGTCCAACATTACGAGCAGTACTTC; CDR3aa: CASSQDLGVQHYEQYF
abundance: -; j_gene: TRBJ2-1; v_gene: TRBV3-1/TRBV3-2; d_gene: TRBD2; CDR3nt: TGTGCCAGCAGCTCCTCTAGCGGGAGCTCCTACAATGAGCAGTTCTTC; CDR3aa: CASSSSSGSSYNEQFF
abundance: -; j_gene: TRBJ2-7; v_gene: TRBV25-1; d_gene: TRBD1; CDR3nt: TGTGCCAGCAGTCGACAGGGGGCGGGCGAGCAGTACTTC; CDR3aa: CASSRQGAGEQYF
abundance: -; j_gene: TRBJ2-5; v_gene: TRBV29-1; d_gene: TRBD1; CDR3nt: TGCAGCGGACAGGGGGACCGAGAGACCCAGTACTTC; CDR3aa: CSGQGDRETQYF
abundance: -; j_gene: TRBJ2-5; v_gene: TRBV12-3/TRBV12-4; d_gene: -; CDR3nt: TGTGCCAGCAGTTTATTGCGAGGAGAGACCCAGTACTTC; CDR3aa: CASSLLRGETQYF
abundance: -; j_gene: TRBJ1-5; v_gene: TRBV29-1; d_gene: -; CDR3nt: TGCAGCGTCCAGGGAAGCAATCAGCCCCAGCATTTT; CDR3aa: CSVQGSNQPQHF
abundance: -; j_gene: TRBJ1-4; v_gene: TRBV18; d_gene: -; CDR3nt: TGTGCCAGCTCACGGGGAGGGACTAATGAAAAACTGTTTTTT; CDR3aa: CASSRGGTNEKLFF
abundance: -; j_gene: TRBJ2-1; v_gene: TRBV5-4; d_gene: -; CDR3nt: TGTGCCAGCAGCACGAATCGGGTCGATGAGCAGTTCTTC; CDR3aa: CASSTNRVDEQFF
abundance: -; j_gene: TRBJ2-3; v_gene: TRBV5-5; d_gene: TRBD2; CDR3nt: TGTGCCAGCAGCCCGCCTGGACTAGCGGGAAACACAGATACGCAGTATTTT; CDR3aa: CASSPPGLAGNTDTQYF
abundance: -; j_gene: TRBJ1-1; v_gene: TRBV5-1; d_gene: TRBD1; CDR3nt: TGCGCCAGCTCCGGACAGGGATTGAACACTGAAGCTTTCTTT; CDR3aa: CASSGQGLNTEAFF
abundance: -; j_gene: TRBJ1-6; v_gene: TRBV29-1; d_gene: TRBD1; CDR3nt: TGCAGCGGAAAACAGGGGGCGAATTCACCCCTCCACTTT; CDR3aa: CSGKQGANSPLHF
abundance: -; j_gene: TRBJ2-5; v_gene: TRBV11-2; d_gene: TRBD2; CDR3nt: TGTGCCAGCAGCTTAAGCGGACTAGGGTGGGAGACCCAGTACTTC; CDR3aa: CASSLSGLGWETQYF
abundance: -; j_gene: TRBJ1-1; v_gene: TRBV4-2; d_gene: -; CDR3nt: TGTGCCAGCAGCCAGGCCTGGCCTTCGATCACTGAAGCTTTCTTT; CDR3aa: CASSQAWPSITEAFF
abundance: -; j_gene: TRBJ2-1; v_gene: TRBV29-1; d_gene: TRBD1; CDR3nt: TGCAGCGTTGTTGCGGGACAGGGCTCCTACAATGAGCAGTTCTTC; CDR3aa: CSVVAGQGSYNEQFF
abundance: -; j_gene: TRBJ2-2; v_gene: TRBV19; d_gene: TRBD2; CDR3nt: TGTGCCAGCACGGGGACTAGCGGGAGGCCCGCGAACACCGGGGAGCTGTTTTTT; CDR3aa: CASTGTSGRPANTGELFF
abundance: -; j_gene: TRBJ1-1; v_gene: TRBV5-1; d_gene: TRBD1; CDR3nt: TGCGCCAGCAGCCTGGACAGGGTCAACACTGAAGCTTTCTTT; CDR3aa: CASSLDRVNTEAFF
abundance: -; j_gene: TRBJ1-6; v_gene: TRBV18; d_gene: TRBD1; CDR3nt: TGTGCCAGCTCACCGACAGGGGGAAATAATTCACCCCTCCACTTT; CDR3aa: CASSPTGGNNSPLHF
abundance: -; j_gene: TRBJ2-2; v_gene: TRBV2; d_gene: -; CDR3nt: TGTGCCAGCAGTGAAGATAGGGTGTGGACAAGCCAAGGCGCCGGGGAGCTGTTTTTT; CDR3aa: CASSEDRVWTSQGAGELFF
abundance: -; j_gene: TRBJ2-1; v_gene: TRBV5-1; d_gene: -; CDR3nt: TGCGCCAGCAGCTTGCCAGCGGCCCCCTACAATGAGCAGTTCTTC; CDR3aa: CASSLPAAPYNEQFF